The clone carrying this T cell receptor beta chain was found a few times. The source of the sample is a study of shared clonotypes between healthy human individuals. Researchers divided each subset's genomic DNA evenly across several immunoSEQ plates. PCR replicates performed on unsorted PBMC used approximately 0.3 ug DNA, about 30,000 T cell genomes. Generated by immunoSEQ multiplex PCR, the TCRdb table keeps only in-frame clones and is missing some. This sample has 450,000 to 500,000 clones, with 70% to 80% found just once. Sequenced material: PBMCs. This TCR came from a woman in her thirties or forties in good health. Some clones in this sample may be carry-over from other donors' samples.

This chain's CDR3 is CSVSSGNTIYF. In nucleotides, the CDR3 is TGCAGCGTCAGCTCTGGAAACACCATATATTTT. The V call is TRBV29-1, the J call TRBJ1-3, with D unclear. V was pared by 6 bases and J by 0 bases, with 3 bases between. The germline V gene encodes CDR1 SQVTM and CDR2 ANQGSEA. The CDR3 runs 11 residues. The full variable domain, its missing parts supplied by reference TRBV29-1 and TRBJ1-3, is SAVISQKPSRDICQRGTSLTIQCQVDSQVTMMFWYRQQPGQSLTLIATANQGSEATYESGFVIDKFPISRPNLTFSTLTVSNMSPEDSSIYLCSVSSGNTIYFGEGSWLTVV.